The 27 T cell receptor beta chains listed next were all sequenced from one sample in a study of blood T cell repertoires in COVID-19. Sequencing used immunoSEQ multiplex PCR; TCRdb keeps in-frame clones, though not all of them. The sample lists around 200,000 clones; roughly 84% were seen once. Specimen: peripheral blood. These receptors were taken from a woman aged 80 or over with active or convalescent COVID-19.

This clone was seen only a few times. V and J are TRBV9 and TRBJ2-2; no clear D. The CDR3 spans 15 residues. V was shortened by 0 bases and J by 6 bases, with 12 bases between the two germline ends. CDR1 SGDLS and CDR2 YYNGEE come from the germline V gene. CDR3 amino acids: CASSVASIVPGELFF. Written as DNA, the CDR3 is TGTGCCAGCAGCGTAGCGAGCATTGTACCCGGGGAGCTGTTTTTT. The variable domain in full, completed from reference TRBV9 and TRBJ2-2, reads DSGVTQTPKHLITATGQRVTLRCSPRSGDLSVYWYQQSLDQGLQFLIQYYNGEERAKGNILERFSAQQFPDLHSELNLSSLELGDSALYFCASSVASIVPGELFFGEGSRLTVL.

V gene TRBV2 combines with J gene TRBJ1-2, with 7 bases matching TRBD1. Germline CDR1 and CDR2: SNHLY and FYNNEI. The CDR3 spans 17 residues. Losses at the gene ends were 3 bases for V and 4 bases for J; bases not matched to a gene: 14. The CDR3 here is CASSEPQQDRNSYGYTF. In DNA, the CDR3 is TGTGCCAGCAGTGAGCCCCAACAGGACAGGAATTCCTATGGCTACACCTTC.

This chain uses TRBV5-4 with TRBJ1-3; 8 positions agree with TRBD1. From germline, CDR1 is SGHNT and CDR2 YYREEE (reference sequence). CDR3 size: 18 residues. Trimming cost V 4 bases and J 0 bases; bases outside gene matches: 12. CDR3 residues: CASSTGQGLRTSGNTIYF. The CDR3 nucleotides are TGTGCCAGCAGCACCGGACAGGGACTTAGGACCTCTGGAAACACCATATATTTT. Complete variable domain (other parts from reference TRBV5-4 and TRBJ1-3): ETGVTQSPTHLIKTRGQQVTLRCSSQSGHNTVSWYQQALGQGPQFIFQYYREEENGRGNFPPRFSGLQFPNYSSELNVNALELDDSALYLCASSTGQGLRTSGNTIYFGEGSWLTVV.

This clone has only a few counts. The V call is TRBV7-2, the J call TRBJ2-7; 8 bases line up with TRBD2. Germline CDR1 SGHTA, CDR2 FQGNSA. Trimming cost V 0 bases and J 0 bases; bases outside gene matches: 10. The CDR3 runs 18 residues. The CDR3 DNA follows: TGTGCCAGCAGCTTAGCTGAATTCGGGGGGGGTAGCTCCTACGAGCAGTACTTC. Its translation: CASSLAEFGGGSSYEQYF.

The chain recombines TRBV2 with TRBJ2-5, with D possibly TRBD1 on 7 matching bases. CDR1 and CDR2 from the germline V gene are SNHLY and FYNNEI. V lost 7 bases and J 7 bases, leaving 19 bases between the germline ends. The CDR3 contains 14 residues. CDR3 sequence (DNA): TGTGCCAGCACCGGGGGTGGACAGGCGGGGACCCAGTACTTC. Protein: CASTGGGQAGTQYF.

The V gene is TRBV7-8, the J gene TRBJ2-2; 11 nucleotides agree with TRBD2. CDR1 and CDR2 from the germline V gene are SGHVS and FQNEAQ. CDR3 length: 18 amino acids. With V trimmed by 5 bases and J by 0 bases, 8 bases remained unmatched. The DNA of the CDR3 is TGTGCCAGCAGCCCACGACTAGCGGGAAATACGAACACCGGGGAGCTGTTTTTT. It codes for CASSPRLAGNTNTGELFF.

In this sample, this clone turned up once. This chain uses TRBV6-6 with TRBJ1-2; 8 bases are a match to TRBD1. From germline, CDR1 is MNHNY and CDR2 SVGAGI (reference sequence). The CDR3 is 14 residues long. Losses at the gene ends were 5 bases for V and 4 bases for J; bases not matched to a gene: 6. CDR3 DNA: TGTGCCAGCAGTCCTACACAGGGGGGCTATGGCTACACCTTC. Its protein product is CASSPTQGGYGYTF.

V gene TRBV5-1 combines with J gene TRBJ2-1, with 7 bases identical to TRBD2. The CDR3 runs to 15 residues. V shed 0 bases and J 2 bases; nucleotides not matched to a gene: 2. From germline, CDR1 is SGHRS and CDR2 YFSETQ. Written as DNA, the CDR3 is TGCGCCAGCAGCTTGGGGGACTATACCTACAATGAGCAGTTCTTC. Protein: CASSLGDYTYNEQFF.

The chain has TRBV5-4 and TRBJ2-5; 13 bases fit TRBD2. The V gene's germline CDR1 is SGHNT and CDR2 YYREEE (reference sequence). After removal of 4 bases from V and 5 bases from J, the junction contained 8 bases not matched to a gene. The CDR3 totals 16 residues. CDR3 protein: CASSPGTSGKEETQYF. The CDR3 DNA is TGTGCCAGCAGCCCTGGGACTAGCGGGAAGGAGGAGACCCAGTACTTC.

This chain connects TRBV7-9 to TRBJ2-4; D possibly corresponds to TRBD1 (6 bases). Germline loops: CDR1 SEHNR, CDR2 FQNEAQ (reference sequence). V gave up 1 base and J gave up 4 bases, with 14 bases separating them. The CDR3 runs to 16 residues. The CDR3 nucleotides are TGTGCCAGCAGCTTAGAGGGTGGCAGGGGAAAAAACATTCAGTACTTC. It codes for CASSLEGGRGKNIQYF.

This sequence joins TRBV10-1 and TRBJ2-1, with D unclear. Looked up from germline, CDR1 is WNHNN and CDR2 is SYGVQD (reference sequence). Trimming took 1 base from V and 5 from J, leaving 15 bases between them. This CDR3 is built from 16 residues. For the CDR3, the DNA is TGCGCCAGCAGTGAGTTTTCAGGTGAACTTAACAATGAGCAGTTCTTC. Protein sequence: CASSEFSGELNNEQFF.

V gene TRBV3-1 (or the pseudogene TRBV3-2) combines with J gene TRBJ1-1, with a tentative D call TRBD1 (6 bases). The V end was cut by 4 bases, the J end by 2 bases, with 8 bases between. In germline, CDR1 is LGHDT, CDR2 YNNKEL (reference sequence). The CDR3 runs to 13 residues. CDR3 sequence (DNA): TGTGCCAGCAGCCTCAGGGGAAACACTGAAGCTTTCTTT. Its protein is CASSLRGNTEAFF.

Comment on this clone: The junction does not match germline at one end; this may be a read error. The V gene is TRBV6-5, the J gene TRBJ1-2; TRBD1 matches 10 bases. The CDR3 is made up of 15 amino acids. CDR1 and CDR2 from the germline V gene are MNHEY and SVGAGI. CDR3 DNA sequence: TGTGCCAGCAATTACGGACTGACAGGGGGCTCTGGCTACACCTTC. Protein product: CASNYGLTGGSGYTF.

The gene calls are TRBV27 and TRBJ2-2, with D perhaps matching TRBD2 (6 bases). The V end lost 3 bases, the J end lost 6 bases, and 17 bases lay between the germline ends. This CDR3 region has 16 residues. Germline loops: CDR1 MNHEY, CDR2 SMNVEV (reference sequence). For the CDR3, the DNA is TGTGCCAGCAGTTTGGAGGGCCCAGCGAGGGCCGGGGAGCTGTTTTTT. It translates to CASSLEGPARAGELFF.

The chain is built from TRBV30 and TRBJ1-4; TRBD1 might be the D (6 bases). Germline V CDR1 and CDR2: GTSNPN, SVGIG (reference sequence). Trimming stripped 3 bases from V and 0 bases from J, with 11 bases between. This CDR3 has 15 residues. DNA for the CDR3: TGTGCCTGGAGAAGACAGGTTGCAACTAATGAAAAACTGTTTTTT. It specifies CAWRRQVATNEKLFF.

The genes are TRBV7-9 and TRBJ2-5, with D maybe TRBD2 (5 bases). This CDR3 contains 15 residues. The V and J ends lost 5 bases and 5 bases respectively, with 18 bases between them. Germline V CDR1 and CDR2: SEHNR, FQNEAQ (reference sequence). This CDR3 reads CASSPETLSGETQYF. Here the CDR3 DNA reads TGTGCCAGCAGCCCTGAGACCCTCTCGGGGGAGACCCAGTACTTC. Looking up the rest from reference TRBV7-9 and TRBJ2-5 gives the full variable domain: DTGVSQNPRHKITKRGQNVTFRCDPISEHNRLYWYRQTLGQGPEFLTYFQNEAQLEKSRLLSDRFSAERPKGSFSTLEIQRTEQGDSAMYLCASSPETLSGETQYFGPGTRLLVL.

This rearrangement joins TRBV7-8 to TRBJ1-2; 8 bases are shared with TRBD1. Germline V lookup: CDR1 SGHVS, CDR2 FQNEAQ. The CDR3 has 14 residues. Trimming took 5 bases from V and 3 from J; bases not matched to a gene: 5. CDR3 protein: CASSGTTGDYGYTF. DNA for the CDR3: TGTGCCAGCAGCGGCACGACAGGGGACTATGGCTACACCTTC.

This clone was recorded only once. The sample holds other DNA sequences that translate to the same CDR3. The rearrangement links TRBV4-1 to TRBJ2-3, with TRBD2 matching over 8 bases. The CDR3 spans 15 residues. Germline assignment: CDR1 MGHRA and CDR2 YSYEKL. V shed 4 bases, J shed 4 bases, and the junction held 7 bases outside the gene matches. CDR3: CASSRTSGGSDTQYF. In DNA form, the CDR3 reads TGCGCCAGCAGCCGAACTAGCGGTGGGTCAGATACGCAGTATTTT.

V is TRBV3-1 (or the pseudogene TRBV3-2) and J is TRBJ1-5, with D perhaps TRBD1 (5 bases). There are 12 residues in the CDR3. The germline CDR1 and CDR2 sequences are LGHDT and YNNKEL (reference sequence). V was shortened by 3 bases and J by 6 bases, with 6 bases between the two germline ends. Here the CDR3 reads CASSHQGQPQHF. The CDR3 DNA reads TGTGCCAGCAGCCATCAGGGTCAGCCCCAGCATTTT.

DNA of the CDR3: TGTGCCAGCAGCCCATACATCCCAGCTAACTATGGCTACACCTTC. It specifies CASSPYIPANYGYTF. The chain recombines TRBV3-1 (or the pseudogene TRBV3-2) with TRBJ1-2; D unresolved. The V gene's germline CDR1 is LGHDT and CDR2 YNNKEL (reference sequence). The V and J ends lost 4 bases and 0 bases respectively, with 12 bases between them. The CDR3 has 15 residues.

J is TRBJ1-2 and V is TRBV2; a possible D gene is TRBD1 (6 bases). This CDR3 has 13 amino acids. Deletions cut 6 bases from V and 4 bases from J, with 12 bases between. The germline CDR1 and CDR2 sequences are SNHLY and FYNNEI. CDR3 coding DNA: TGTGCCAGCAGCCCGGACAGTCTCTATGGCTACACCTTC. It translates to CASSPDSLYGYTF.

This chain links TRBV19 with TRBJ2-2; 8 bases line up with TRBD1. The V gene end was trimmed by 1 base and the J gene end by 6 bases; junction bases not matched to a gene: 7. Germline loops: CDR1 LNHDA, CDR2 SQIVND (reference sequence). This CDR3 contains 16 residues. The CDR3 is CASSIGRTGPAGELFF. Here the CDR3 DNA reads TGTGCCAGTAGTATAGGGAGGACAGGGCCGGCCGGGGAGCTGTTTTTT.

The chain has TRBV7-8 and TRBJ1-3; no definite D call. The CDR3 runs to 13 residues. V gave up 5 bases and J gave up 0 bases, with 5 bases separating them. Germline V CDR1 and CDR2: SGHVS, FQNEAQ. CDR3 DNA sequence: TGTGCCAGCAGCCCACTCTCTGGAAACACCATATATTTT. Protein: CASSPLSGNTIYF.

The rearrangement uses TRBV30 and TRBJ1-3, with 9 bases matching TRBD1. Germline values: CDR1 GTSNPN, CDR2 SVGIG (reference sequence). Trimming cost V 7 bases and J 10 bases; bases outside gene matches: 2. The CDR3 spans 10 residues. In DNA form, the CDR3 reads TGTGCCTTACAGGGGGCTACCATATATTTT. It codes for CALQGATIYF.

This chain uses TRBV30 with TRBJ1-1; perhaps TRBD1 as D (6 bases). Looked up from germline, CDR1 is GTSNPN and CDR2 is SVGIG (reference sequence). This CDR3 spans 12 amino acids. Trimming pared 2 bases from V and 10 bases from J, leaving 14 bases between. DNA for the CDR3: TGTGCCTGGAGTTCCCGGGGGGCTGCAGCTTTCTTT. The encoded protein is CAWSSRGAAAFF.

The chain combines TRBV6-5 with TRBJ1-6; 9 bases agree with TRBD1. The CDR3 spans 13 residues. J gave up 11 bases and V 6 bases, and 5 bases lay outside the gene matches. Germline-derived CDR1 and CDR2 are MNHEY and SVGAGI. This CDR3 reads CASSPGQGPPLHF. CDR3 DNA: TGTGCCAGCAGCCCGGGACAGGGTCCACCCCTCCACTTT.

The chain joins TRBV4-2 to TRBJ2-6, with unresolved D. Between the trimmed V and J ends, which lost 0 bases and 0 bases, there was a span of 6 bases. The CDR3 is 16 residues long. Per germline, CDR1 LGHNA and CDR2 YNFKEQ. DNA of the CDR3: TGTGCCAGCAGCCAAGATACAAGCTCTGGGGCCAACGTCCTGACTTTC. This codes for CASSQDTSSGANVLTF.